This TCR beta chain is drawn from a study of spatial heterogeneity in lung cancer. Overall study context: Raw reads contained each unique TCR and UMI combination more than ten times on average. Study results and limitations: Among blood samples, ubiquitous expanded tumor TCRs appeared more at resection than at follow-up.

Time point noted: sample taken at primary tumor resection. Whole RNA came from tumor, nontumor lung or frozen PBMC and was sequenced without being sorted. Samples were obtained from approximately 76 donors, all untreated early-stage non-small cell lung cancer patients. One entry per CDR3 protein results from TCRdb running MiXCR on the 5' RACE reads. Here the sample spans some 83,000 distinct CDR3 sequences, under 25% being singletons. This clonotype was counted many times. The antigen is not known. Trimming removed 2 bases from V and 4 bases from J, with 0 bases in between. CDR1 and CDR2 (germline): MDHEN, SYDVKM. The CDR3 is 11 amino acids.

The sequenced sample was PBMCs, obtained at surgery. The sequence was collected from a male donor with early-stage non-small cell lung cancer. J is TRBJ1-5 and V is TRBV28; no reliable D call. CDR3: CASSLNQPQHF. The CDR3 DNA is TGTGCCAGCAGTTTAAATCAGCCCCAGCATTTT.